Presented here are 25 T cell receptor beta chains from one specimen sequenced in a study of cytomegalovirus exposure and HLA in healthy donors. The PCR contained 60 Vbeta and 13 Jbeta primers. Sequenced by immunoSEQ multiplex PCR; TCRdb stores in-frame clones only, minus some. Among around 150,000 clones, about three quarters were seen once, and the ten largest hold about 1.8%. Sample: PBMCs. Every receptor here comes from a female donor in good health and CMV-seropositive.

This clone was counted a few times. J is TRBJ2-7 and V is TRBV9, with D possibly being TRBD1 (5 bases). The CDR3 is made up of 13 amino acids. V shed 4 bases and J shed 5 bases, with 13 bases lying between them. CDR1 is SGDLS, CDR2 YYNGEE, per germline. CDR3 DNA sequence: TGTGCCAGCAGCCACGGACATTTGGACGAGCAGTACTTC. Translated: CASSHGHLDEQYF.

This clone was recorded a few times. The rearrangement joins TRBV5-6 to TRBJ1-4; maybe TRBD1 (5 bases). The V gene lost 2 bases and the J gene lost 4 bases, with 9 bases spanning the gap. Germline V CDR1 and CDR2: SGHDT, YYEEEE. This CDR3 has 14 amino acids. The CDR3 nucleotides read TGTGCCAGCAGCTTACAAGGGGATAATGAAAAACTGTTTTTT. It yields the protein CASSLQGDNEKLFF.

The chain couples TRBV7-3 to TRBJ1-2; possible D gene TRBD1, 6 bases. This CDR3 is built from 14 residues. Trimming removed 5 bases from V and 4 bases from J, with 14 bases in between. CDR1 SGHTA and CDR2 FQGTGA come from the germline V gene. The CDR3 region is CASSPGGLGYGYTF. The CDR3 region has the DNA TGTGCCAGCAGCCCGGGGGGCCTGGGCTATGGCTACACCTTC. The full variable domain, its missing parts supplied by reference TRBV7-3 and TRBJ1-2, is GAGVSQTPSNKVTEKGKYVELRCDPISGHTALYWYRQSLGQGPEFLIYFQGTGAADDSGLPNDRFFAVRPEGSVSTLKIQRTERGDSAVYLCASSPGGLGYGYTFGSGTRLTVV.

The V gene is TRBV7-9, the J gene TRBJ2-1; D is perhaps TRBD2 (5 bases). This CDR3 is 12 amino acids long. From germline, CDR1 is SEHNR and CDR2 FQNEAQ (reference sequence). Trimming stripped 6 bases from V and 12 bases from J, with 15 bases between. The CDR3 spells CASRLEVGAQFF. The CDR3 region has the DNA TGTGCCAGCAGGCTCGAGGTGGGAGCGCAGTTCTTC.

The J gene is TRBJ2-3, the V gene TRBV7-7; TRBD1 matches at 7 bases. V dropped 5 bases and J dropped 0; count of bases not matched to a gene: 5. The CDR3 is 15 residues long. Germline CDR1 and CDR2: SSHAT and FNYEAQ (reference sequence). The CDR3 DNA is TGTGCCAGCAGCGCCGGGACAGAAAGCACAGATACGCAGTATTTT. Translation: CASSAGTESTDTQYF.

The V gene is TRBV11-2, the J gene TRBJ2-7, with D maybe TRBD2 (6 bases). Germline assignment: CDR1 SGHAT and CDR2 FQNNGV. The germline V and J ends were trimmed by 1 base and 6 bases, with 10 bases remaining between them. CDR3 length equals 13 residues. The CDR3 here is CASSLVYGGEQYF. DNA of the CDR3: TGTGCCAGCAGCTTAGTTTACGGGGGCGAGCAGTACTTC.

This chain joins TRBV30 and TRBJ2-5; no firm D call. The germline V and J ends were trimmed by 8 bases and 2 bases, with 15 bases remaining between them. CDR3 length equals 13 residues. Germline assignment: CDR1 GTSNPN and CDR2 SVGIG (reference sequence). CDR3 DNA: TGTGCCAGCACGTTGCGCCAACAAGAGACCCAGTACTTC. It yields the protein CASTLRQQETQYF.

The chain employs TRBV6-5 and TRBJ1-4; D is uncertain. V dropped 4 bases and J dropped 7 bases, with 4 bases sitting between them. CDR1 is MNHEY and CDR2 is SVGAGI in the germline V gene. This CDR3 is built from 11 residues. The chain's CDR3 is CASSSGEKLFF. CDR3 DNA: TGTGCCAGCAGTTCCGGTGAAAAACTGTTTTTT.

The chain has TRBV19 and TRBJ1-5; D possibly corresponds to TRBD1 (6 bases). Trimming shortened V by 5 bases and J by 7 bases, and 21 bases separated the two germline ends. The CDR3 totals 16 residues. Germline CDR1 and CDR2: LNHDA and SQIVND (reference sequence). The CDR3 DNA reads TGTGCCAGTAGTTCCACTAGGACAGTGCTTAGGCAGCCCCAGCATTTT. This gives the protein CASSSTRTVLRQPQHF.

This chain connects TRBV6-1 to TRBJ2-3; TRBD2 matches 10 bases. The CDR3 length is 14 residues. After removal of 6 bases from V and 4 bases from J, the junction contained 4 bases not matched to a gene. From germline, CDR1 is MNHNS and CDR2 SASEGT. CDR3 sequence (DNA): TGTGCCAGCAGACAGCGGGAGGGGTCAGATACGCAGTATTTT. This sequence encodes CASRQREGSDTQYF.

The genes are TRBV9 and TRBJ1-2; 9 bases fit TRBD1. V trimming: 3 bases; J trimming: 8 bases; junction bases outside the gene matches: 8. This CDR3 comprises 14 residues. Germline lookup yields CDR1 SGDLS and CDR2 YYNGEE. The CDR3, as DNA: TGTGCCAGCAGCGAGGACAGGGGTAGCGGCGGCTACACCTTC. Encoded protein: CASSEDRGSGGYTF.

The rearrangement uses TRBV6-4 and TRBJ2-3, with TRBD2 matching 8 bases. The CDR3 is 14 amino acids. Germline V gene data show CDR1 as MRHNA and CDR2 as SNTAGT. J gave up 4 bases and V 5 bases, and 5 bases lay outside the gene matches. The CDR3 loop is CASSPGLGADTQYF. CDR3 DNA: TGTGCCAGCAGTCCGGGACTAGGTGCAGATACGCAGTATTTT.

V gene TRBV7-3 combines with J gene TRBJ2-2, with D perhaps matching TRBD2 (6 bases). Between the trimmed V and J ends, which lost 0 bases and 6 bases, there was a span of 14 bases. CDR1 and CDR2 from the germline V gene are SGHTA and FQGTGA. This CDR3 comprises 16 residues. The CDR3 coding sequence is TGTGCCAGCAGCTTAACGTGGCCAGGAGGGGCCGGGGAGCTGTTTTTT. This encodes CASSLTWPGGAGELFF.

This clone was found a few times. The genes are TRBV29-1 and TRBJ1-1; D is ambiguous. The CDR3 covers 14 residues. Germline CDR1 reads SQVTM; CDR2 reads ANQGSEA. V was clipped by 2 bases and J by 0 bases, with 10 bases between them. The CDR3 is CSVETASMNTEAFF. Written as DNA, the CDR3 is TGCAGCGTTGAAACTGCATCTATGAACACTGAAGCTTTCTTT. Combining the CDR3 with reference TRBV29-1 and TRBJ1-1 gives the whole variable domain SAVISQKPSRDICQRGTSLTIQCQVDSQVTMMFWYRQQPGQSLTLIATANQGSEATYESGFVIDKFPISRPNLTFSTLTVSNMSPEDSSIYLCSVETASMNTEAFFGQGTRLTVV.

The rearrangement uses TRBV2 and TRBJ2-4, with 7 nucleotides matching TRBD2. The CDR3 spans 13 residues. V lost 11 bases, J lost 7 bases, and 11 bases stayed unmatched. Germline CDR1 is SNHLY and CDR2 is FYNNEI. DNA of the CDR3: TGTGCCGGGAGGGCGGGCACGGGGAACATTCAGTACTTC. Residues: CAGRAGTGNIQYF.

This CDR3 is CASSFAGTGANVLTF. CDR3 DNA: TGTGCCAGCAGTTTCGCAGGAACTGGGGCCAACGTCCTGACTTTC. The V gene is TRBV6-1, the J gene TRBJ2-6; D ambiguous. V was trimmed by 5 bases and J by 2 bases, leaving 10 bases between them. The CDR3 totals 15 residues. Germline V gene data show CDR1 as MNHNS and CDR2 as SASEGT.

The rearrangement uses TRBV6-1 and TRBJ1-2; TRBD1 matches 9 bases. There are 14 residues in the CDR3. Trimming took 2 bases from V and 7 from J; bases not matched to a gene: 5. Germline assignment: CDR1 MNHNS and CDR2 SASEGT. The CDR3 nucleotides are TGTGCCAGCAGTGAAACCGACAGGGGGAGTGGCTACACCTTC. Protein sequence: CASSETDRGSGYTF.

Only a few counts were recorded for this clone. The gene calls are TRBV11-2 and TRBJ2-3, with D possibly being TRBD2 (5 bases). The V gene lost 1 base and the J gene lost 2 bases, with 13 bases spanning the gap. This CDR3 has 16 amino acids. Germline loops: CDR1 SGHAT, CDR2 FQNNGV. CDR3 loop: CASSLGSLGVTDTQYF. The CDR3 region has the DNA TGTGCCAGCAGCTTAGGGTCCCTCGGGGTCACAGATACGCAGTATTTT.

This sequence joins TRBV5-6 and TRBJ2-3; maybe TRBD2 (6 bases). The V and J ends lost 3 bases and 4 bases respectively, with 15 bases between them. Germline assignment: CDR1 SGHDT and CDR2 YYEEEE. This CDR3 is built from 15 residues. In DNA form, the CDR3 reads TGTGCCAGCAGCTCGGGGGTTACATTCGCAGATACGCAGTATTTT. It translates to CASSSGVTFADTQYF.

The J gene is TRBJ2-2, the V gene TRBV11-3; 7 nucleotides match TRBD2. Germline trimming cut 2 bases from V and 2 bases from J; bases unmatched to any gene: 5. CDR1 SGHNT and CDR2 YENEEA come from the germline V gene. The length of the CDR3 is 16 residues. The CDR3, as DNA: TGTGCCAGCAGCTTAAGAAGCGGGGTTAACACCGGGGAGCTGTTTTTT. It encodes CASSLRSGVNTGELFF.

The chain has TRBV20-1 and TRBJ1-1, with a weak D call TRBD1 (5 bases). The CDR3 totals 9 residues. Between the trimmed V and J ends, which lost 6 bases and 9 bases, there was a span of 8 bases. The V gene's germline CDR1 is DFQATT and CDR2 SNEGSKA (reference sequence). CDR3: CSAAGQAFF. CDR3 nucleotides: TGCAGTGCCGCGGGGCAAGCTTTCTTT.

This chain joins TRBV5-1 and TRBJ1-2; TRBD1 matches at 9 bases. This CDR3 is 14 amino acids long. V shed 4 bases and J 8 bases; nucleotides not matched to a gene: 9. Germline lookup yields CDR1 SGHRS and CDR2 YFSETQ. DNA of the CDR3: TGCGCCAGCAGCGCAGGACAGGGGTCGGGAGGCTACACCTTC. This sequence encodes CASSAGQGSGGYTF.

This sequence joins TRBV13 and TRBJ2-7, with D possibly matching TRBD1 (6 bases). V gave up 0 bases and J gave up 6 bases, with 6 bases separating them. The CDR3 totals 12 residues. Germline CDR1 is PRHDT and CDR2 is FYEKMQ (reference sequence). The CDR3 nucleotides read TGTGCCAGCAGCTTAGGACAGGGCGAGCAGTACTTC. Amino acids: CASSLGQGEQYF.

The chain uses TRBV7-2 and TRBJ1-1; TRBD1 matches 8 bases. Unmatched junction bases numbered 16, after V lost 5 bases and J lost 5 bases. Germline V gene sequence: CDR1 SGHTA, CDR2 FQGNSA. This CDR3 is built from 17 residues. CDR3 in amino acids: CASSHGQGGWSRTEAFF. The CDR3 nucleotides read TGTGCCAGCAGCCATGGACAGGGAGGTTGGTCGCGTACTGAAGCTTTCTTT.

The V call is TRBV9, the J call TRBJ2-1; 9 positions agree with TRBD1. The V segment lost 2 bases and the J segment 8 bases; nucleotides outside the gene matches: 5. The CDR3 sequence is 14 residues long. Looked up from germline, CDR1 is SGDLS and CDR2 is YYNGEE. CDR3 sequence: CASSVGTGYYEQFF. The CDR3 bases are TGTGCCAGCAGCGTGGGGACAGGGTACTATGAGCAGTTCTTC.